This T cell receptor (beta chain) came from a study of blood T cell repertoires in COVID-19. Study at large: The analysed material was cDNA or gDNA that came from T cells, B-cell-depleted T cells, or PBMCs.

Authors' methods: Reference gene primer amplification in the assay estimated nucleated cell counts. Clones were sequenced by immunoSEQ multiplex PCR, and TCRdb holds only the in-frame ones, with some missing. V and J calls and clone size are given by that table; D and trimming were obtained from the DNA. The sample yields about 120,000 clones, about 86% seen once. Germline CDR1 KGHDR, CDR2 SFDVKD. Between the trimmed V and J ends, which lost 8 bases and 2 bases, there was a span of 13 bases. The CDR3 runs to 14 residues. Specimen: peripheral blood. The chain joins TRBV24-1 to TRBJ2-3; D remains ambiguous. The sequence came from a man aged 65-85 years who had recovered from COVID-19. The CDR3 DNA reads TGTGCCACCACCCCGAGCACCCACACAGATACGCAGTATTTT. The encoded protein is CATTPSTHTDTQYF.